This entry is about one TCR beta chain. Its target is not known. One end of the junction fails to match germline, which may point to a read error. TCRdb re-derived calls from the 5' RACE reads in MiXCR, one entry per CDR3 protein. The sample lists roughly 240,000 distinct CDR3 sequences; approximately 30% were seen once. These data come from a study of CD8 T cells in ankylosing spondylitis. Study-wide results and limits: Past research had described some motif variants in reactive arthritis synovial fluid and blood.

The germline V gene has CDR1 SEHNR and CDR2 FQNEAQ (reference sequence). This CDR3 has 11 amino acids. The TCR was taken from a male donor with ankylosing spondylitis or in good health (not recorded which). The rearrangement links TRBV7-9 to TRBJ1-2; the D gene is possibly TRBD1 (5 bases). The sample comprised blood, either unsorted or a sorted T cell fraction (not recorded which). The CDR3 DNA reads TGTGCCAGCAGCTCCCTCGGCGGGGCTAGCTTC. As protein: CASSSLGGASF. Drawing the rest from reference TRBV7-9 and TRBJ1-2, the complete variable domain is DTGVSQNPRHKITKRGQNVTFRCDPISEHNRLYWYRQTLGQGPEFLTYFQNEAQLEKSRLLSDRFSAERPKGSFSTLEIQRTEQGDSAMYLCASSSLGGASFGSGTRLTVV.